This T cell receptor beta chain comes out of a study of T cells after yellow fever vaccination. Background on the study: Preparing low-cell-number fractions relied on SMART-Seq v4 Ultra Low Input.

This CDR3 contains 11 residues. CDR1 KGHSH and CDR2 LQKENI come from the germline V gene. V was clipped by 3 bases and J by 5 bases, with 4 bases between them. This clonotype was counted at least ten times. TCRdb reprocessed the 5' RACE reads via MiXCR and lists one record per CDR3 protein. The table has approximately 160,000 distinct CDR3 sequences, about 6.2% seen once; the top ten hold roughly 3%. This TCR was recovered from a man aged 18 to 30 who received the YFV17D yellow fever vaccine. The material was CD4+ T cells sorted from PBMCs, obtained on the day of the first yellow fever vaccination. This chain uses TRBV18 with TRBJ2-5; no clear D gene. This chain's CDR3 is CASSPRETQYF. For the CDR3, the DNA is TGTGCCAGCTCACCTCGGGAGACCCAGTACTTC.